The 21 T cell receptor beta chains in this list originate from one sample, sequenced in a study of cytomegalovirus exposure and HLA in healthy donors. Amplification used 60 Vbeta primers and 13 Jbeta primers. Produced via immunoSEQ multiplex PCR; TCRdb's table is partial and in-frame only. In the table there are around 160,000 clones, over 65% of which are singletons. Material for sequencing was PBMCs. The receptors derive from a man aged 35 to 55 in good health and CMV-seropositive.

This chain connects TRBV14 to TRBJ1-1, with unresolved D. Trimming stripped 2 bases from V and 5 bases from J, with 9 bases between. Per germline, CDR1 SGHDN and CDR2 FVKESK. The CDR3 spans 13 residues. In DNA, the CDR3 is TGTGCCAGCAGCCAAACCCGGGGAACTGAAGCTTTCTTT. Its translation: CASSQTRGTEAFF.

CDR3 coding DNA: TGTGCCAGCAGACCCTACGGGGGGCTTGGTACGCAGTATTTT. It codes for CASRPYGGLGTQYF. The chain has TRBV27 and TRBJ2-3, with TRBD2 as a possible D gene (7 bases). The CDR3 consists of 14 residues. Germline values: CDR1 MNHEY, CDR2 SMNVEV (reference sequence). Trimming stripped 6 bases from V and 8 bases from J, with 18 bases between.

The genes are TRBV10-1 and TRBJ2-3, with 7 nucleotides matching TRBD1. The CDR3 length is 15 residues. The germline V gene has CDR1 WNHNN and CDR2 SYGVQD (reference sequence). Trimming took 5 bases from V and 4 from J; bases not matched to a gene: 9. The CDR3 loop is CASSRDRTLADTQYF. In nucleotides, the CDR3 is TGCGCCAGCAGTCGGGACAGAACTTTGGCAGATACGCAGTATTTT.

The genes are TRBV7-2 and TRBJ2-7; maybe TRBD2 (6 bases). The germline V gene encodes CDR1 SGHTA and CDR2 FQGNSA. Trimming pared 4 bases from V and 4 bases from J, leaving 11 bases between. CDR3 size: 13 residues. CDR3 residues: CASSSDYLYEQYF. Here the CDR3 DNA reads TGTGCCAGCAGCTCGGACTACTTATACGAGCAGTACTTC.

V is TRBV6-5 and J is TRBJ2-1, with D uncertain. Trimming stripped 0 bases from V and 7 bases from J, with 7 bases between. Germline loops: CDR1 MNHEY, CDR2 SVGAGI. This CDR3 comprises 13 residues. The chain's CDR3 is CASSYSPRNEQFF. CDR3 coding DNA: TGTGCCAGCAGTTACTCGCCGCGGAATGAGCAGTTCTTC.

The chain couples TRBV9 to TRBJ2-2, with unresolved D. V was trimmed by 0 bases and J by 6 bases, leaving 3 bases between them. CDR3 length equals 12 residues. Per the germline V gene, CDR1 is SGDLS and CDR2 is YYNGEE. CDR3 residues: CASSVAPGELFF. In DNA, the CDR3 is TGTGCCAGCAGCGTAGCTCCCGGGGAGCTGTTTTTT.

In this sample, this clone turned up once. This rearrangement joins TRBV5-1 to TRBJ1-1, with 12 bases aligning to TRBD1. J was trimmed by 1 base and V by 0 bases; bases with no gene match: 10. Germline CDR1 reads SGHRS; CDR2 reads YFSETQ. This CDR3 has 19 amino acids. In DNA, the CDR3 is TGCGCCAGCAGCTTGGCCACTGGGACAGGGGGCGTAGCGAACACTGAAGCTTTCTTT. Amino acid sequence: CASSLATGTGGVANTEAFF.

V usage is TRBV7-2 and J usage is TRBJ2-1, with D perhaps matching TRBD2 (6 bases). CDR3 length: 13 amino acids. Per germline, CDR1 SGHTA and CDR2 FQGNSA. Trimming shortened V by 5 bases and J by 6 bases, and 11 bases separated the two germline ends. The CDR3 DNA is TGTGCCAGCAGCCCCCGGGAGCGCAATGAGCAGTTCTTC. Amino acids: CASSPRERNEQFF. The full variable domain, in which reference TRBV7-2 and TRBJ2-1 provide the parts outside the CDR3, is GAGVSQSPSNKVTEKGKDVELRCDPISGHTALYWYRQSLGQGLEFLIYFQGNSAPDKSGLPSDRFSAERTGGSVSTLTIQRTQQEDSAVYLCASSPRERNEQFFGPGTRLTVL.

The V call is TRBV7-9, the J call TRBJ2-1; 13 positions agree with TRBD2. The J segment lost 3 bases and the V segment lost 5 bases, leaving 1 base of the junction unmatched. Germline values: CDR1 SEHNR, CDR2 FQNEAQ (reference sequence). The CDR3 loop spans 15 amino acids. CDR3 residues: CASSRLAGGYNEQFF. The CDR3 bases are TGTGCCAGCAGCCGACTAGCGGGAGGCTACAATGAGCAGTTCTTC.

The chain employs TRBV30 and TRBJ1-2; D is undetermined. Germline V gene lookup returns CDR1 GTSNPN and CDR2 SVGIG (reference sequence). The CDR3 consists of 12 residues. V lost 3 bases, J lost 4 bases, and 9 bases lay in between. CDR3 coding DNA: TGTGCCTGGAGCCCCCCCGGCTATGGCTACACCTTC. Encoded protein: CAWSPPGYGYTF.

The chain combines TRBV7-2 with TRBJ2-7; tentative D call: TRBD1 (5 bases). V dropped 3 bases and J dropped 7 bases, with 16 bases sitting between them. The CDR3 totals 14 residues. The germline gives CDR1 SGHTA, CDR2 FQGNSA. The CDR3 DNA follows: TGTGCCAGCAGCTTGGACAAGTCAGGACGGGAGCAGTACTTC. Its translation: CASSLDKSGREQYF.

The chain couples TRBV6-5 to TRBJ2-1, with 13 positions matching TRBD2. CDR3 length: 15 residues. Germline assignment: CDR1 MNHEY and CDR2 SVGAGI. With V trimmed by 5 bases and J by 4 bases, 2 bases remained unmatched. CDR3: CASSRTSGGYNEQFF. The CDR3 region has the DNA TGTGCCAGCAGTCGGACTAGCGGGGGTTACAATGAGCAGTTCTTC.

The V call is TRBV10-3, the J call TRBJ1-1; 7 nucleotides match TRBD1. The CDR3 runs to 15 residues. V was pared by 0 bases and J by 4 bases, with 5 bases of the junction left unmatched. Germline values: CDR1 ENHRY, CDR2 SYGVKD. This chain's CDR3 is CAISESTGTATEAFF. As DNA, the CDR3 is TGTGCCATCAGTGAGTCGACAGGGACGGCCACTGAAGCTTTCTTT.

This clone was recorded a few times. The J gene is TRBJ2-1, the V gene TRBV10-1; 9 bases are a match to TRBD2. V was clipped by 5 bases and J by 1 base; unmatched bases: 3. Germline V gives CDR1 WNHNN, CDR2 SYGVQD (reference sequence). CDR3 length: 15 residues. CDR3 loop: CASSSSGNSYNEQFF. CDR3 nucleotides: TGCGCCAGCAGTTCTAGCGGGAATTCCTACAATGAGCAGTTCTTC.

V gene TRBV7-2 combines with J gene TRBJ2-3, with 10 bases lining up with TRBD2. Germline values: CDR1 SGHTA, CDR2 FQGNSA. The CDR3 length is 14 residues. The V and J ends lost 6 bases and 6 bases, in that order; junction bases with no gene match: 6. The CDR3 bases are TGTGCCAGCAGGCCTCTAGCGGGAGTGGATACGCAGTATTTT. It encodes CASRPLAGVDTQYF.

The rearrangement joins TRBV11-2 to TRBJ2-7, with 7 bases aligning to TRBD1. The CDR3 covers 16 residues. The germline V gene has CDR1 SGHAT and CDR2 FQNNGV. The J segment lost 2 bases and the V segment lost 1 base, leaving 8 bases of the junction unmatched. The CDR3 nucleotides are TGTGCCAGCAGCTTAGCAGGCAGGGGGTACACCTACGAGCAGTACTTC. It translates to CASSLAGRGYTYEQYF.

The chain couples TRBV15 to TRBJ2-5; 9 bases are shared with TRBD1. From germline, CDR1 is LNHNV and CDR2 YYDKDF (reference sequence). CDR3 length: 13 amino acids. V lost 6 bases, J lost 5 bases, and 4 bases stayed unmatched. CDR3 coding DNA: TGTGCCACCAGGGACAGGGGAACGGAGACCCAGTACTTC. This translates into CATRDRGTETQYF. Based on the CDR3 plus reference TRBV15 and TRBJ2-5, the full variable domain is DAMVIQNPRYQVTQFGKPVTLSCSQTLNHNVMYWYQQKSSQAPKLLFHYYDKDFNNEADTPDNFQSRRPNTSFCFLDIRSPGLGDTAMYLCATRDRGTETQYFGPGTRLLVL.

This chain connects TRBV7-3 to TRBJ2-7; perhaps TRBD2 as D (5 bases). Between the trimmed V and J ends, which lost 0 bases and 5 bases, there was a span of 8 bases. The CDR3 totals 13 residues. CDR1 SGHTA and CDR2 FQGTGA come from the germline V gene. The CDR3 loop is CASSLTRRDEQYF. CDR3 nucleotide sequence: TGTGCCAGCAGCTTAACCCGGCGGGACGAGCAGTACTTC.

The genes are TRBV9 and TRBJ2-7; D gene ambiguous. V shed 3 bases and J shed 6 bases, with 13 bases lying between them. The CDR3 sequence is 13 residues long. Germline V CDR1 and CDR2: SGDLS, YYNGEE. The CDR3 spells CASSATSDGEQYF. In DNA form, the CDR3 reads TGTGCCAGCAGCGCAACCAGTGATGGCGAGCAGTACTTC. The full variable domain, with the rest looked up from reference TRBV9 and TRBJ2-7, is DSGVTQTPKHLITATGQRVTLRCSPRSGDLSVYWYQQSLDQGLQFLIQYYNGEERAKGNILERFSAQQFPDLHSELNLSSLELGDSALYFCASSATSDGEQYFGPGTRLTVT.

The chain recombines TRBV21-1 with TRBJ1-1. TRBV21-1 is shown as a pseudogene. This CDR3 comprises 14 residues. CDR3 bases: TGTGCCAGCCCCCGGGGGGTTCGTGACACTGAAGCTTTCTTT. Protein sequence: CASPRGVRDTEAFF.

This chain connects TRBV28 to TRBJ1-1; no reliable D call. With 7 bases removed from V and 3 bases from J, the gap between germline ends came to 15 bases. The CDR3 is 14 amino acids. Germline CDR1 reads MDHEN; CDR2 reads SYDVKM. The CDR3 reads CASTPGSTHTEAFF. The CDR3, as DNA: TGTGCCAGCACCCCGGGAAGCACGCACACTGAAGCTTTCTTT. Variable domain in full (rest from reference TRBV28 and TRBJ1-1): DVKVTQSSRYLVKRTGEKVFLECVQDMDHENMFWYRQDPGLGLRLIYFSYDVKMKEKGDIPEGYSVSREKKERFSLILESASTNQTSMYLCASTPGSTHTEAFFGQGTRLTVV.